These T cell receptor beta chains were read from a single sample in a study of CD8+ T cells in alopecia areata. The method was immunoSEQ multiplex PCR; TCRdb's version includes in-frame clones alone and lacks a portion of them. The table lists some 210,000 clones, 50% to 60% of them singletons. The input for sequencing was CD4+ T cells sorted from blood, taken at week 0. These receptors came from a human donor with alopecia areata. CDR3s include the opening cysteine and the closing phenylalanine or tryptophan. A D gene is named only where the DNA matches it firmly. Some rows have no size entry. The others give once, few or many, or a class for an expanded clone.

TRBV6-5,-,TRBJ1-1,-,TGTGCCAGCAAACAAGGGACAACAGGGAACACTGAAGCTTTCTTT,CASKQGTTGNTEAFF
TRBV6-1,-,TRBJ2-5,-,TGTGCCAGCAGTGTCTTGTCCGGGACCCCGGAGGAGACCCAGTACTTC,CASSVLSGTPEETQYF
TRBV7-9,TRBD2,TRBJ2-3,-,TGTGCCAGCAGCTCGGACCTAGCGGTAGATACGCAGTATTTT,CASSSDLAVDTQYF
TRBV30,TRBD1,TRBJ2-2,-,TGTGCCTGGACAATACAGGGGTCCACCGGGGAGCTGTTTTTT,CAWTIQGSTGELFF
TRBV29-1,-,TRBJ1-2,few,TGCAGCGTTGTATCTTGGGAAGGTGGCTACACCTTC,CSVVSWEGGYTF
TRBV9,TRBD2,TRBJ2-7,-,TGTGCCAGCAGCCCCGGGCTAGCGGGGACTTCCTACGAGCAGTACTTC,CASSPGLAGTSYEQYF
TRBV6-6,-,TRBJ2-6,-,TGTGCCAGCAGTTACTCAACCGGGGCTGGGGCCAACGTCCTGACTTTC,CASSYSTGAGANVLTF
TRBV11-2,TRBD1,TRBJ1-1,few,TGTGCCAGCAGCTCCCGACAGGGAATACGGTACACTGAAGCTTTCTTT,CASSSRQGIRYTEAFF
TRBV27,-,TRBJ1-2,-,TGTGCCAGCAGTCCCTTGGGACCCTCAGCGGGCTACACCTTC,CASSPLGPSAGYTF
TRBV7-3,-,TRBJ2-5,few,TGTGCCAGCAGCTTAAGTCCAGGGACGATGGAGACCCAGTACTTC,CASSLSPGTMETQYF
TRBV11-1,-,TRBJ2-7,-,TGTGCCAGCTACGGGACTCTGGGGGATGGCAAGTACTTC,CASYGTLGDGKYF
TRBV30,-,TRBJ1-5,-,TGTGCCTGGAGCGGCCTTTATAGCAATCAGCCCCAGCATTTT,CAWSGLYSNQPQHF
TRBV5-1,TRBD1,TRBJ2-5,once,TGCGCCAGCAGCATCGACAGGGGCCAAGAGACCCAGTACTTC,CASSIDRGQETQYF
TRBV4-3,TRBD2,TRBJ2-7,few,TGCGCCAGCAGCCGAGCGGGAGGCCTCTCCTACGAGCAGTACTTC,CASSRAGGLSYEQYF
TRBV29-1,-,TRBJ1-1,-,TGCAGCGCCACTAAGGCACAGGGGAACACTGAAGCTTTCTTT,CSATKAQGNTEAFF
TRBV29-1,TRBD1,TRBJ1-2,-,TGCAGCGTTCGACAGGGGGCCAGCTATGGCTACACCTTC,CSVRQGASYGYTF
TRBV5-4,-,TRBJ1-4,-,TGTGCCAGCAGCTCACTAGCCGACACGCCCAATGAAAAACTGTTTTTT,CASSSLADTPNEKLFF
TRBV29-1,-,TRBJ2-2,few,TGCAGCGTTGGGAGGGGCACCGGGGAGCTGTTTTTT,CSVGRGTGELFF
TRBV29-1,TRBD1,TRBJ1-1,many,TGCAGCGTCCAGAGGGGGCTTCAGGCTTTCTTT,CSVQRGLQAFF